This T cell receptor (beta chain) emerged from a study of OX40 agonist ivuxolimab in advanced cancers. Clones were read by immunoSEQ multiplex PCR, and TCRdb kept only the in-frame ones, dropping some. The table lists roughly 150,000 clones, roughly 92% of them singletons, with about 0.31% in the top ten. Germline V gene lookup returns CDR1 SGHRS and CDR2 YFSETQ. This CDR3 has 15 residues. The trim removed 3 bases at V and 3 bases at J, leaving 6 bases unmatched. The receptor was derived from an adult with an advanced solid tumor such as melanoma, head and neck, liver or kidney cancer. Material: CD4+ or CD8+ T cells sorted from blood, obtained in a trial of the OX40 agonist ivuxolimab. J is TRBJ2-4 and V is TRBV5-1; 7 bases are a match to TRBD1. CDR3 DNA sequence: TGCGCCAGCAGCTCCCTCGACAGGGACAAAAACATTCAGTACTTC. Translation: CASSSLDRDKNIQYF.